This T cell receptor (beta chain) is drawn from a study of blood T cells in healthy people across ages (dated by TCRdb to about 2015). Context from the whole study: In model experiments, roughly one uniquely barcoded TCR beta cDNA molecule per two T cells was captured by template switching. To track age-related changes in TCR beta repertoire diversity, the study relied on deep sequencing normalized with unique cDNA molecular identifiers. To avoid experimental bias, donors of different ages were distributed randomly across sequencing lanes. The study analyzed two additional independent replicas of 1 million unique cDNA reads from the same blood draw for two donors, one aged 18 to 29 and one aged 80 or older. Donors were grouped into four age groups: young (average roughly 15 years), middle-aged (approximately 41), aged (approximately 58) and long-lived (approximately 78).

Systemically healthy Caucasian individuals from Russia, about 38 in total and aged about 6 to 100 years, were included as donors. Around 10 milliliters of peripheral blood were collected from each donor into EDTA-treated Vacutainer tubes. PBMCs were isolated by Ficoll-Paque density-gradient centrifugation, with at least 6.5 million obtained per sample. Trizol reagent was used to extract total RNA from PBMCs, with at least 6 micrograms per sample. For every donor, flow cytometry on a PBMC aliquot measured the percentage of naive CD45RAhigh/CD27high T cells. With respect to this clonotype: The target of this receptor is not known. No clone much larger than this one lies a single base away; base qualities are absent.

What the study reported, not specific to this receptor: Total diversity estimates from one million sequenced T cells were considered lower bounds and underestimates. Bulk unsorted PBMC profiling prevented conclusive comparison of naive and antigen-experienced compartments. Observed TCR beta diversity per million T cells fell roughly linearly with age, and a significant reduction was already apparent by age approximately 40. Donor CMV infection status was unknown, potentially confounding age-related changes in expanded clonotypes. A strong correlation was found between observed TCR beta diversity and the percentage of naive T cells measured by flow cytometry. Compared with the aged group, more naive CD4+ T cells, fewer expanded clones and increased TCR diversity were shown by the long-lived group, suggesting age selection.

Looking up the germline V gene yields CDR1 SQVTM and CDR2 ANQGSEA. The germline ends are 19 bases apart after V is trimmed by 2 bases and J by 2 bases. The cysteine opens and the phenylalanine closes a CDR3 of 16 amino acids. Here the CDR3 DNA is all that survives: 48 bases in frame from base 1. Library generation was performed with 5' RACE. Sequencing took place on an Illumina HiSeq 2500. A second PCR of roughly 7 to 11 cycles was run with a J-beta primer mix and a sample-barcoded 5' primer. A unique molecular identifier was introduced onto each TCR beta cDNA molecule by a template-switch 5' adaptor carrying 12 random nucleotides. At least 3 million CDR3-containing paired-end reads were obtained from each sample. The Mint cDNA synthesis kit, primed by a TRBC-specific oligonucleotide, was used to synthesize first-strand cDNA from all RNA. After uracil-DNA glycosylase treatment, a first 18-cycle PCR used universal primers M1SS and BC2_uni_R on all cDNA. On the study's bioinformatics: For normalization, 1 million high-quality reads, each with a distinct molecular identifier, were randomly selected from each sample. Instead of being binned into consensus sequences, reads that shared molecular identifiers were thrown out. MiTCR, set to a Q25 quality threshold and the strictest error-elimination algorithm, was used for CDR3 identification, clonotype clustering and error correction. A nonparametric unseen species model with Euler transformation was used to estimate lower-bound total TCR beta diversity. TCRdb cleaned the public reads at Q25 with fastp, built clones with MiXCR and kept in-frame beta chains. Rows merge per CDR3 protein into single entries with the most common DNA and genes. The authors' filters were not applied to this entry. This sample comprises approximately 880,000 distinct CDR3 sequences, around 48% of them detected only once. The ten most abundant clones make up around 15% of the sample.

The source material was blood. This TCR was sampled from a man aged 30 to 45 in good health. The chain couples TRBV29-1 to TRBJ2-7, with the identity of the D gene unclear. The CDR3 region has the sequence CSVELRNYGRPYEQYF. Here is the DNA: TGCAGCGTTGAATTGCGGAACTACGGCAGACCCTACGAGCAGTACTTC.